Below, 8 T cell receptor beta chains from the same sample are listed, as sequenced in a study of early T cells in non-severe SARS-CoV-2 infection. MiXCR, applied by TCRdb to the 5' RACE reads, yields one record per CDR3 protein. The repertoire has about 49,000 distinct CDR3 sequences, 12% of them found once; the top ten carry about 8.9%. Sequenced sample: whole blood. These receptors were collected from an adult who was a healthcare worker with PCR-confirmed SARS-CoV-2 infection or an uninfected control (not recorded which).

This clonotype occurred a few times. V is TRBV29-1 and J is TRBJ1-1, with 10 positions matching TRBD1. V shed 3 bases, J shed 5 bases, and the junction held 6 bases outside the gene matches. The CDR3 length is 14 residues. The V gene's germline CDR1 is SQVTM and CDR2 ANQGSEA. CDR3 amino acids: CSVDRQGAGTEAFF. The CDR3 bases are TGCAGCGTTGACAGACAGGGGGCAGGAACTGAAGCTTTCTTT.

This clonotype appeared a few times. The chain couples TRBV7-6 to TRBJ2-1, with 8 bases matching TRBD2. CDR1 SGHVS and CDR2 FNYEAQ come from the germline V gene. With 3 bases clipped from V and 1 base from J, the junction kept 8 bases outside the gene matches. This CDR3 is 17 amino acids long. CDR3 bases: TGTGCCAGCAGCTTCCGGAGTAGCGGGATTTCCTACAATGAGCAGTTCTTC. This sequence encodes CASSFRSSGISYNEQFF.

The CDR3 DNA is TGTGCCAGCAGCTTGGAGACAGGCTACACCGGGGAGCTGTTTTTT. It codes for CASSLETGYTGELFF. The V gene is TRBV7-9, the J gene TRBJ2-2; weak D call: TRBD1 (6 bases). Trimming left V 3 bases short and J 3 bases short, with 11 bases between. From germline, CDR1 is SEHNR and CDR2 FQNEAQ (reference sequence). This CDR3 region has 15 residues. The full variable domain, its missing parts supplied by reference TRBV7-9 and TRBJ2-2, is DTGVSQNPRHKITKRGQNVTFRCDPISEHNRLYWYRQTLGQGPEFLTYFQNEAQLEKSRLLSDRFSAERPKGSFSTLEIQRTEQGDSAMYLCASSLETGYTGELFFGEGSRLTVL.

The sample holds many counts of this clonotype. This chain connects TRBV29-1 to TRBJ1-1; D possibly corresponds to TRBD1 (5 bases). CDR3 length equals 11 residues. Trimming stripped 5 bases from V and 6 bases from J, with 10 bases between. Germline CDR1 and CDR2: SQVTM and ANQGSEA. In DNA form, the CDR3 reads TGCAGCGTTCACCAGGGTTCTGAAGCTTTCTTT. It encodes CSVHQGSEAFF. The entire variable domain, with the rest obtained from reference TRBV29-1 and TRBJ1-1, is as follows: SAVISQKPSRDICQRGTSLTIQCQVDSQVTMMFWYRQQPGQSLTLIATANQGSEATYESGFVIDKFPISRPNLTFSTLTVSNMSPEDSSIYLCSVHQGSEAFFGQGTRLTVV.

This clonotype was counted between two and nine times. The J gene is TRBJ2-3, the V gene TRBV13, with D perhaps TRBD2 (6 bases). The CDR3 length is 15 residues. Germline CDR1 is PRHDT and CDR2 is FYEKMQ (reference sequence). The V gene lost 3 bases and the J gene lost 1 base, with 11 bases spanning the gap. As DNA, the CDR3 is TGTGCCAGCAGCTTCCGATTAGCGGGCACAGATACGCAGTATTTT. Its protein product is CASSFRLAGTDTQYF.

V and J are TRBV7-8 and TRBJ2-7; 11 nucleotides align to TRBD2. The V gene end was trimmed by 0 bases and the J gene end by 4 bases; junction bases not matched to a gene: 8. The germline V gene encodes CDR1 SGHVS and CDR2 FQNEAQ. This CDR3 has 17 amino acids. The CDR3 loop is CASSLAVLAGGPYEQYF. The CDR3 DNA follows: TGTGCCAGCAGCTTAGCGGTTTTAGCGGGGGGGCCTTACGAGCAGTACTTC.

Only a few counts were recorded for this clonotype. The chain carries TRBV11-3 and TRBJ2-6; D is unclear. In germline, CDR1 is SGHNT, CDR2 YENEEA. The CDR3 sequence is 17 residues long. V was cut by 2 bases and J by 4 bases, with 15 bases left in between. The CDR3 DNA reads as TGTGCCAGCAGCTTAACCCAGACATATCTCGGGGCCAACGTCCTGACTTTC. Its protein is CASSLTQTYLGANVLTF.

This clonotype was recorded at least ten times. The chain carries TRBV6-1 and TRBJ2-1; 7 nucleotides line up with TRBD2. The V and J ends lost 0 bases and 1 base, in that order; junction bases with no gene match: 0. CDR3 length: 15 amino acids. CDR1 is MNHNS, CDR2 SASEGT, per germline. CDR3 region: CASSEAAGSYNEQFF. The CDR3 coding sequence is TGTGCCAGCAGTGAAGCAGCGGGGTCCTACAATGAGCAGTTCTTC.